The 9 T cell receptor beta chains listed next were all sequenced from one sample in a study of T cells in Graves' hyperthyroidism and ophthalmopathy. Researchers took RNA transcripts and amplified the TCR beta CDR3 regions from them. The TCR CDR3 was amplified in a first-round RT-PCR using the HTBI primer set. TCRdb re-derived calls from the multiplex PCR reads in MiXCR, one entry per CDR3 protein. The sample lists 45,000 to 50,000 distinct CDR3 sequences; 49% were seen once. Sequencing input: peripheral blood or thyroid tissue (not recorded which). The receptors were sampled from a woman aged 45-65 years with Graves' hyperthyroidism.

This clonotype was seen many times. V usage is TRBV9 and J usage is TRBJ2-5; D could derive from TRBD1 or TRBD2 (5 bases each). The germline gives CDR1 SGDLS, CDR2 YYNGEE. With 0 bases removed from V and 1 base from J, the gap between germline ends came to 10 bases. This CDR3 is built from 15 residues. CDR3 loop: CASSVGGTTQETQYF. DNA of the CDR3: TGTGCCAGCAGCGTAGGAGGGACCACCCAAGAGACCCAGTACTTC.

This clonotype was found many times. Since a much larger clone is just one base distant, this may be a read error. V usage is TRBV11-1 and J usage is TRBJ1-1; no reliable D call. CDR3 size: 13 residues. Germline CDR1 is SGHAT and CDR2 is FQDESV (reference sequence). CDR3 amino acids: CAGSHAQNTEAFF. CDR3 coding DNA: TGTGCCGGCAGCCACGCCCAGAACACTGAAGCTTTCTTT.

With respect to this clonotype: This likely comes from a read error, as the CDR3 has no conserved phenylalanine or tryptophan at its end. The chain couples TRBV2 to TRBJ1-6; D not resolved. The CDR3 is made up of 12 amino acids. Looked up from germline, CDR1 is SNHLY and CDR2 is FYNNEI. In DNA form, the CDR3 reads TGTACCAGCAGTGAGATAAATTCACCCCTCCACTCT. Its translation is CTSSEINSPLHS.

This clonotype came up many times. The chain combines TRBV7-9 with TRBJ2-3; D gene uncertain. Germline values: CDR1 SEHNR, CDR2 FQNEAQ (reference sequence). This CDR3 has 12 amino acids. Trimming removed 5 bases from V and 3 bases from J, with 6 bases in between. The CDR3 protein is CASSERTDTQYF. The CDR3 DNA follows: TGTGCCAGCAGCGAAAGGACAGATACGCAGTATTTT.

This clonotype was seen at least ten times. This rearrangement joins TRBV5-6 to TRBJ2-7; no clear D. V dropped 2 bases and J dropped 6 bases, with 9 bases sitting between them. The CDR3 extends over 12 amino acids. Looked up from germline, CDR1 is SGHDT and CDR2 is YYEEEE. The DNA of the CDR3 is TGTGCCAGCAGCTTCGGGTGGTTCGAGCAGTACTTC. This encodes CASSFGWFEQYF.

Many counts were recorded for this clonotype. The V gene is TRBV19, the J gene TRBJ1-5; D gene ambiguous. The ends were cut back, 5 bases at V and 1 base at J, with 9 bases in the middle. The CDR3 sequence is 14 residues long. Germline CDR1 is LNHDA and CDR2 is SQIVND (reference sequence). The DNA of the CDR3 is TGTGCCAGTAGTGCGGGGTTCAGCAATCAGCCCCAGCATTTT. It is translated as CASSAGFSNQPQHF. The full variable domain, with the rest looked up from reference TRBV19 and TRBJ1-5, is DGGITQSPKYLFRKEGQNVTLSCEQNLNHDAMYWYRQDPGQGLRLIYYSQIVNDFQKGDIAEGYSVSREKKESFPLTVTSAQKNPTAFYLCASSAGFSNQPQHFGDGTRLSIL.

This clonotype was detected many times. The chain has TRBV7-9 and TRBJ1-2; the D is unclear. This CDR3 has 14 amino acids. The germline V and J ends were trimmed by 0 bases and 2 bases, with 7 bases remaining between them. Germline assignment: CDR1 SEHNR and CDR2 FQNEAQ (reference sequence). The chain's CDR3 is CASSLAGFNYGYTF. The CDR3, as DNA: TGTGCCAGCAGCTTAGCAGGTTTCAACTATGGCTACACCTTC. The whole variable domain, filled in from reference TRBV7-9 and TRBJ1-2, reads DTGVSQNPRHKITKRGQNVTFRCDPISEHNRLYWYRQTLGQGPEFLTYFQNEAQLEKSRLLSDRFSAERPKGSFSTLEIQRTEQGDSAMYLCASSLAGFNYGYTFGSGTRLTVV.

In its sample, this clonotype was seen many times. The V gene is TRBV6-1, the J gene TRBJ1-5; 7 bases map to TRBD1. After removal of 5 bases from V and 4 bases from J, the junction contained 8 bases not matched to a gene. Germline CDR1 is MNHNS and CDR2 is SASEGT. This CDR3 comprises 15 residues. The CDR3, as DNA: TGTGCCAGCAGTAAGGACAGGCGCCCAAATCAGCCCCAGCATTTT. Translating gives CASSKDRRPNQPQHF.

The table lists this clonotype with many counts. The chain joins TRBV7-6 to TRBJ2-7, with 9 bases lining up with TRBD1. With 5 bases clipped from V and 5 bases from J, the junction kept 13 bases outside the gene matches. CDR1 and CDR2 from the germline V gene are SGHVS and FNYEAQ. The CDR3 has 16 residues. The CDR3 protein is CASSLTGTGHLNEQYF. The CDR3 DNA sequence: TGTGCCAGCAGCCTCACCGGGACAGGGCATCTCAACGAGCAGTACTTC.